One sample yielded the 6 T cell receptor beta chains listed below, sequenced in a study of blood T cell repertoires in COVID-19. Here immunoSEQ multiplex PCR was the method, and the copy in TCRdb shows in-frame clones only, minus some. The sample carries approximately 240,000 clones, more than 80% recorded once. The sequenced sample was peripheral blood. The source of these receptors is a woman aged 30 to 39 with COVID-19, enrolled during active disease.

The sample holds one count of this clone. The rearrangement links TRBV12-5 to TRBJ2-1; weak D call: TRBD1 (6 bases). CDR1 and CDR2 from the germline V gene are LGHNT and FRNRAP. V lost 6 bases and J 10 bases, leaving 19 bases between the germline ends. The CDR3 has 14 amino acids. The CDR3 sequence is CASGWGPPQGEQFF. Here the CDR3 DNA reads TGTGCTAGTGGGTGGGGCCCTCCCCAGGGGGAGCAGTTCTTC.

The V gene is TRBV2, the J gene TRBJ2-7; D is possibly TRBD2 (5 bases). With 7 bases removed from V and 8 bases from J, the gap between germline ends came to 15 bases. Germline V gene sequence: CDR1 SNHLY, CDR2 FYNNEI. The CDR3 is 12 amino acids. The CDR3 coding sequence is TGTGCCAGCACCGGCGAGGGATGGAAGCAGTACTTC. Protein: CASTGEGWKQYF.

This sequence joins TRBV4-1 and TRBJ2-7; D perhaps matches TRBD1 (6 bases). V was cut by 4 bases and J by 6 bases, with 16 bases left in between. The CDR3 covers 14 residues. The germline gives CDR1 MGHRA, CDR2 YSYEKL. The DNA of the CDR3 is TGCGCCAGCAGCCCCGGACAGCCAGCCCTCGAGCAGTACTTC. It is translated as CASSPGQPALEQYF.

The J gene is TRBJ2-5, the V gene TRBV29-1; 14 bases line up with TRBD2. V trimming: 7 bases; J trimming: 4 bases; junction bases outside the gene matches: 8. This CDR3 has 15 residues. CDR1 is SQVTM, CDR2 ANQGSEA, per germline. The CDR3 DNA reads TGCAGCGGCTTCGGGACTAGCGGGAGACGAGAGACCCAGTACTTC. Residues: CSGFGTSGRRETQYF. Looking up the rest from reference TRBV29-1 and TRBJ2-5 gives the full variable domain: SAVISQKPSRDICQRGTSLTIQCQVDSQVTMMFWYRQQPGQSLTLIATANQGSEATYESGFVIDKFPISRPNLTFSTLTVSNMSPEDSSIYLCSGFGTSGRRETQYFGPGTRLLVL.

This rearrangement joins TRBV11-2 to TRBJ1-4; D is undetermined. This CDR3 is built from 12 residues. Germline V gene data show CDR1 as SGHAT and CDR2 as FQNNGV. Trimming removed 1 base from V and 12 bases from J, with 9 bases in between. CDR3 DNA sequence: TGTGCCAGCAGCTTAGTAGACCGGGAACTGTTTTTT. Its protein is CASSLVDRELFF.

The chain uses TRBV4-3 and TRBJ2-1; possible D gene TRBD2, 6 bases. Deletions cut 0 bases from V and 6 bases from J, with 12 bases between. The CDR3 is made up of 15 amino acids. Germline loops: CDR1 LGHNA, CDR2 YSLEER. In nucleotides, the CDR3 is TGCGCCAGCAGCCAAGACACCCGCGGGGCCAATGAGCAGTTCTTC. Protein: CASSQDTRGANEQFF.